This TCR beta chain is from a study of shared clonotypes between healthy human individuals. Whole-study context: Plates per donor: three CD4 naive, three CD4 memory, two CD8 naive, one CD8 memory.

The donors were all Caucasian adults (living in Nashville, Tennessee). The germline V gene encodes CDR1 MNHNY and CDR2 SVGAGI (reference sequence). The junction had 6 bases not matched to a gene; V was cut back by 7 bases and J by 1 base. This CDR3 contains 14 residues. The deep-level immunoSEQ assay was used. Here immunoSEQ multiplex PCR was the method, and the copy in TCRdb shows in-frame clones only, minus some. The top ten hold roughly 0.36% of the sample, which has more than 1.2 million clones, 98% seen once. The chain combines TRBV6-6 with TRBJ2-7; TRBD1 agrees at 8 bases. This clonotype was sampled from a man aged 25 to 40 in good health. The specimen was naive CD4+ T cells sorted from blood. Subset given: CD45RA+ positively selected. The CDR3 here is CASTPTGVSYEQYF. DNA for the CDR3: TGTGCCAGCACTCCGACAGGGGTGTCCTACGAGCAGTACTTC.